The rows below give T cell receptor beta chains drawn from one sample of a study of circulating tumor DNA in untreated peripheral T-cell lymphoma. Method: immunoSEQ multiplex PCR; TCRdb's copy keeps in-frame clones and lacks some. The data hold around 290 clones, with 85% observed a single time. Material for sequencing was tumor tissue. The receptors originated from a human donor with peripheral T-cell lymphoma. Both conserved end residues are part of each CDR3. Fields, in order: CDR3 protein, CDR3 DNA, J gene, V gene, clone size, D gene. The D gene is left open where the match is weak. Only some rows state a clone size, as once, few, many or a class for expanded clones.

CDR3: CASSAGNTYEQYF
DNA: TGTGCCAGCAGCGCAGGGAATACCTACGAGCAGTACTTC
J: TRBJ2-7
V: TRBV9
size: NA
D: NA

CDR3: CAWSHTVGDGYTF
DNA: TGTGCCTGGAGTCATACCGTCGGGGACGGCTACACCTTC
J: TRBJ1-2
V: TRBV30
size: NA
D: NA

CDR3: CASSPWRGNNEQFF
DNA: TGCGCCAGCAGCCCTTGGAGAGGTAACAATGAGCAGTTCTTC
J: TRBJ2-1
V: TRBV23-1
size: NA
D: NA

CDR3: CASRPDRGLRDYEQYF
DNA: TGTGCCAGCAGGCCGGACAGGGGGCTTCGTGACTACGAGCAGTACTTC
J: TRBJ2-7
V: TRBV11-3
size: once
D: TRBD1

CDR3: CAWSSGTDGYTF
DNA: TGTGCCTGGAGCTCCGGGACAGATGGCTACACCTTC
J: TRBJ1-2
V: TRBV30
size: NA
D: TRBD1

CDR3: CASSLLTGHQTNTGELFF
DNA: TGTGCCAGCAGCTTACTTACGGGACACCAAACGAACACCGGGGAGCTGTTTTTT
J: TRBJ2-2
V: TRBV11-3
size: NA
D: NA

CDR3: CSVEGGERVQETQYF
DNA: TGCAGCGTTGAAGGAGGGGAAAGAGTCCAAGAGACCCAGTACTTC
J: TRBJ2-5
V: TRBV29-1
size: NA
D: NA

CDR3: CASSLDGRGQETQYF
DNA: TGCGCCAGCAGCTTGGACGGCAGGGGGCAAGAGACCCAGTACTTC
J: TRBJ2-5
V: TRBV5-1
size: NA
D: TRBD1

CDR3: CASSHSGTGRFNSPLHF
DNA: TGTGCCAGCAGCCACTCCGGGACAGGGAGATTTAATTCACCCCTCCACTTT
J: TRBJ1-6
V: TRBV14
size: NA
D: TRBD1

CDR3: CVSSSTDTQYF
DNA: TGTGTCTCCAGCAGCACAGATACGCAGTATTTT
J: TRBJ2-3
V: TRBV14
size: NA
D: NA

CDR3: CAWSVPGVSSSEAFF
DNA: TGTGCCTGGAGTGTACCAGGGGTGAGTTCTTCTGAAGCTTTCTTT
J: TRBJ1-1
V: TRBV30
size: NA
D: NA

CDR3: CAWSVGAGDQPQHF
DNA: TGTGCCTGGAGTGTAGGGGCAGGGGATCAGCCCCAGCATTTT
J: TRBJ1-5
V: TRBV30
size: NA
D: NA

CDR3: CASSPDRGTDLRWTEAFF
DNA: TGTGCCAGCAGCCCTGACAGGGGGACCGACCTAAGGTGGACTGAAGCTTTCTTT
J: TRBJ1-1
V: TRBV21-1
size: NA
D: NA

CDR3: CASTTLRGGTEAFF
DNA: TGCGCCAGCACTACCTTAAGGGGCGGCACTGAAGCTTTCTTT
J: TRBJ1-1
V: TRBV1
size: NA
D: NA